This T cell receptor (beta chain) was recovered during a study of cytomegalovirus exposure and HLA in healthy donors. Overall study findings and caveats: Clonal expansion, a later analysis showed, was greater in HLA-associated TCR beta chains than in equally common others.

Worth noting for this clone: The antigen remains undetermined.

PCR employed 60 Vbeta and 13 Jbeta primers. Clones were read by immunoSEQ multiplex PCR, and TCRdb kept only the in-frame ones, dropping some. The sample shows around 120,000 clones, about 80% of them seen only once. This TCR was sampled from a woman in her forties or fifties in good health and CMV-seropositive. Specimen: PBMCs.

The CDR3 here is CASSTGQTSGANVLTF. DNA for the CDR3: TGTGCCAGTAGTACCGGACAGACCTCTGGGGCCAACGTCCTGACTTTC. The chain carries TRBV19 and TRBJ2-6; weak D call: TRBD1 (6 bases). Trimming removed 4 bases from V and 0 bases from J, with 10 bases in between. From germline, CDR1 is LNHDA and CDR2 SQIVND (reference sequence). The CDR3 contains 16 residues.